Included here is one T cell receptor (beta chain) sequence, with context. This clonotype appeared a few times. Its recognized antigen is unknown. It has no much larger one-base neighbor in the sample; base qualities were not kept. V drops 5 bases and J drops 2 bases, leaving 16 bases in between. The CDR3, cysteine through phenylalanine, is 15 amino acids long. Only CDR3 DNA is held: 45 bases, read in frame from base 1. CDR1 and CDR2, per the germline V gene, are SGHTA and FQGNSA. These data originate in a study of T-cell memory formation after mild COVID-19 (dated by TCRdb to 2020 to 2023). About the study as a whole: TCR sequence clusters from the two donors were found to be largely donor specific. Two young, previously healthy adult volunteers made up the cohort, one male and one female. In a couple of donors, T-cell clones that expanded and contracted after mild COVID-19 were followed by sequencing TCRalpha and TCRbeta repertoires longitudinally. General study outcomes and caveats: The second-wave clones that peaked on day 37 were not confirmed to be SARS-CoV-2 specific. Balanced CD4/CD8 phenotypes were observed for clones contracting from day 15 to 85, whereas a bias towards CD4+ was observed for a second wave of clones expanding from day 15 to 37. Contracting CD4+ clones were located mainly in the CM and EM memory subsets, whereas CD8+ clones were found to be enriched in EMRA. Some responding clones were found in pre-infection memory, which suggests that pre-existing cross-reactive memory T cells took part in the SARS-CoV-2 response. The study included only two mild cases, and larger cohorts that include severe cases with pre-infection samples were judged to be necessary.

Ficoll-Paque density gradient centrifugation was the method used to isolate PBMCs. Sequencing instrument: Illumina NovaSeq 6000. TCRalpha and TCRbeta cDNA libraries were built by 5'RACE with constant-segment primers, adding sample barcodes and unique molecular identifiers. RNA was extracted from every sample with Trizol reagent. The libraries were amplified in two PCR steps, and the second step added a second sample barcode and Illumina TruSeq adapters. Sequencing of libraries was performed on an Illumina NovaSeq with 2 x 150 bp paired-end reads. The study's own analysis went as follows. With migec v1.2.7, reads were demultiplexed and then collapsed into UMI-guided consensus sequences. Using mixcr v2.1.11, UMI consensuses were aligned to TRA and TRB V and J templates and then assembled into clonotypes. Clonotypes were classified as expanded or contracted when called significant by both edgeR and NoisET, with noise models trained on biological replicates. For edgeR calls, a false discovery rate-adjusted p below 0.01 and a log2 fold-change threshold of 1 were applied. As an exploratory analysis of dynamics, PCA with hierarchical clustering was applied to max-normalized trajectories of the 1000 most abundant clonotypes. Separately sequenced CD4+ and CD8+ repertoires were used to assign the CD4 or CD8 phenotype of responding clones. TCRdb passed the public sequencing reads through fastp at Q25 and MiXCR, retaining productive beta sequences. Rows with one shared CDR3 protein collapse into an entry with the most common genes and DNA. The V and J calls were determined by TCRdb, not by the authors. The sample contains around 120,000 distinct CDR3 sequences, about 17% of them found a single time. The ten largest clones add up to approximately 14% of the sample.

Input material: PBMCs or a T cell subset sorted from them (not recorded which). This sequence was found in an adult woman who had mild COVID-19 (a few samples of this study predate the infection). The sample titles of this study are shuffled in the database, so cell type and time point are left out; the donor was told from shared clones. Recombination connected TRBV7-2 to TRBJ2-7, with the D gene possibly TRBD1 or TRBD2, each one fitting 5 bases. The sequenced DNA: TGTGCCAGCAGCGCCGCCGGGACGGGTACCTACGAGCAGTACTTC. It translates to CASSAAGTGTYEQYF.